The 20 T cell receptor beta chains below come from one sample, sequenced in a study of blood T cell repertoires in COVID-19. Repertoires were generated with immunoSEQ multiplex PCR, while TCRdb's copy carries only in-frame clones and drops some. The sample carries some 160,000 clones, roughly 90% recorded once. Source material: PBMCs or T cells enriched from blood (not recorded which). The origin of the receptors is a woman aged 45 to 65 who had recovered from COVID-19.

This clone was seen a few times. The CDR3 is CASSYPGGGKGTEAFF. CDR3 coding DNA: TGTGCCAGCAGTTACCCCGGGGGAGGAAAGGGCACTGAAGCTTTCTTT. The V call is TRBV6-2 or TRBV6-3, the J call TRBJ1-1, with D perhaps TRBD1 (5 bases). The V gene lost 2 bases and the J gene lost 4 bases, with 17 bases spanning the gap. Germline loops: CDR1 MNHEY, CDR2 SVGEGT. This CDR3 has 16 residues.

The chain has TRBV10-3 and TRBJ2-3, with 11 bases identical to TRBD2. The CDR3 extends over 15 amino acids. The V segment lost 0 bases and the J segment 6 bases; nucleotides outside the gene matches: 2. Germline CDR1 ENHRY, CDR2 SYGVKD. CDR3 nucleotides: TGTGCCATCAGTGAGTCTTCTAGCGGGGGGGATACGCAGTATTTT. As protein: CAISESSSGGDTQYF.

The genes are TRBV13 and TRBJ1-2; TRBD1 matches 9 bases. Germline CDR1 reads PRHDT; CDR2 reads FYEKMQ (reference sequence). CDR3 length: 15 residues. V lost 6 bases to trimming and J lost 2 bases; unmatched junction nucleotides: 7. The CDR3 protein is CASSLNRGQNYGYTF. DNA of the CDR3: TGTGCCAGCAGTTTAAACAGGGGGCAGAACTATGGCTACACCTTC.

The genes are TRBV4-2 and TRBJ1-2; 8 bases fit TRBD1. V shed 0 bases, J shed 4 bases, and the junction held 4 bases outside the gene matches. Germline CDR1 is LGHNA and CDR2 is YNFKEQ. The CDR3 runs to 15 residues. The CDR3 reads CASSQDQGASYGYTF. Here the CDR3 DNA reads TGTGCCAGCAGCCAAGATCAGGGGGCTAGCTATGGCTACACCTTC.

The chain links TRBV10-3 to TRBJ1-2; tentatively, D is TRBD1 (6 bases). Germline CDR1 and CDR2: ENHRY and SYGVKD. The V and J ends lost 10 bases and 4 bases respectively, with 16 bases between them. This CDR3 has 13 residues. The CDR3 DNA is TGTGCCACCAAGACGGACAGTTCCTATGGCTACACCTTC. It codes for CATKTDSSYGYTF.

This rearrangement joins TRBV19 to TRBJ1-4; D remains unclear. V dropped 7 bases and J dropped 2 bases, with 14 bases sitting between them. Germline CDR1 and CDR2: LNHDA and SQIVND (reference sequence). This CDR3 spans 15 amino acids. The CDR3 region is CASKVNPETNEKLFF. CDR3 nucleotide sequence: TGTGCCAGTAAGGTAAATCCGGAGACTAATGAAAAACTGTTTTTT.

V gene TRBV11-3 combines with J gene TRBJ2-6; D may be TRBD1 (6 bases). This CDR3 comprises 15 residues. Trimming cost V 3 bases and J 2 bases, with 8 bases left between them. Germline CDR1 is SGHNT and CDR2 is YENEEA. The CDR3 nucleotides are TGTGCCAGCAGCTTCTACAGGGCTGGGGCCAACGTCCTGACTTTC. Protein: CASSFYRAGANVLTF.

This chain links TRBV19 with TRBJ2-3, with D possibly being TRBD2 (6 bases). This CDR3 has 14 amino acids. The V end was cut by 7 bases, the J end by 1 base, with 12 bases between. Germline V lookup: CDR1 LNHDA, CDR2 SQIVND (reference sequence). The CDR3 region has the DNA TGTGCCAGTACTGGGTGGGGGGGCACAGATACGCAGTATTTT. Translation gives CASTGWGGTDTQYF.

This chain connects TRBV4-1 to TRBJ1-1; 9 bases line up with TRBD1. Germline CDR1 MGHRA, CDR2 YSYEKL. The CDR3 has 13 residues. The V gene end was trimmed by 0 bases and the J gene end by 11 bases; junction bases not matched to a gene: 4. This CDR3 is CASSQEMGTGAFF. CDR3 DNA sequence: TGCGCCAGCAGCCAAGAAATGGGGACAGGGGCTTTCTTT.

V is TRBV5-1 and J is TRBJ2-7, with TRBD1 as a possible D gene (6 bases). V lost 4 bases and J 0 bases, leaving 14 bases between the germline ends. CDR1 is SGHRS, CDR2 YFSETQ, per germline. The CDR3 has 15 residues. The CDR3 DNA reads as TGCGCCAGCAGCAGCGGCCGAGGGGGCTCCTACGAGCAGTACTTC. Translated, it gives CASSSGRGGSYEQYF.

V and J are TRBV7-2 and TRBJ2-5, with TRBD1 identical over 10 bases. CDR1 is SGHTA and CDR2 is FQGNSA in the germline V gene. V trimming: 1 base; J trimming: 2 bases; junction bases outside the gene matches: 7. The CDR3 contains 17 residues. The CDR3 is CASSLGGQGILQETQYF. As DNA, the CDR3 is TGTGCCAGCAGCTTAGGGGGACAGGGGATTCTTCAAGAGACCCAGTACTTC.

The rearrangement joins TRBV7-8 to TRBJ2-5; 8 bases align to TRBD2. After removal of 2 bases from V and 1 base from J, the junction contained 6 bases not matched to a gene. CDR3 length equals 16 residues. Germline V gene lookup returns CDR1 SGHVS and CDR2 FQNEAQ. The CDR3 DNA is TGTGCCAGCAGCTTACACCAGCGGGGGCCCCAAGAGACCCAGTACTTC. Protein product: CASSLHQRGPQETQYF.

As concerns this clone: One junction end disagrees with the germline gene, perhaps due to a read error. CDR3 nucleotide sequence: TGTGCCAGCAGCTCCTTAGGTGGGGGAGGAGAGCAGTGCTTC. Translated: CASSSLGGGGEQCF. The chain employs TRBV11-2 and TRBJ2-7; a weak D match, TRBD2 (6 bases). The CDR3 loop spans 14 amino acids. From germline, CDR1 is SGHAT and CDR2 FQNNGV.

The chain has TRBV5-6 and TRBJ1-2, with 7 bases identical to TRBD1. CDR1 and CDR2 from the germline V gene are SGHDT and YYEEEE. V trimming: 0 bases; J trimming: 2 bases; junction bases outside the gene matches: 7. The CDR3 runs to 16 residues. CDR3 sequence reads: CASSLEWTGQNYGYTF. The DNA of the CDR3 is TGTGCCAGCAGCTTGGAATGGACAGGACAGAACTATGGCTACACCTTC.

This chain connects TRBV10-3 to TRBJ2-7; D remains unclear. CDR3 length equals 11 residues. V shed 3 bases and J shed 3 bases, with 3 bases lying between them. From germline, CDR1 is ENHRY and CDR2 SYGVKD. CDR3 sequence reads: CAISDIYEQYF. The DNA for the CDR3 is TGTGCCATCAGTGACATCTACGAGCAGTACTTC.

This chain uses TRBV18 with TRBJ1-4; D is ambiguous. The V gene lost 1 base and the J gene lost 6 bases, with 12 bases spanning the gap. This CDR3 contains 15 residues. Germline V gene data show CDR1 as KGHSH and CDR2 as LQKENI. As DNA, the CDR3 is TGTGCCAGCTCACCACGTAACCAGGCAGATGAAAAACTGTTTTTT. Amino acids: CASSPRNQADEKLFF.

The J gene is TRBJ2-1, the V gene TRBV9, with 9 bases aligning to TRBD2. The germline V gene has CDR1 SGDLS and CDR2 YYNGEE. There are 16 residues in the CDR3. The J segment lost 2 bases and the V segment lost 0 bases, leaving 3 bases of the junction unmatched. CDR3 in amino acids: CASSVGLAGAYNEQFF. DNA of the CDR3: TGTGCCAGCAGCGTAGGTTTAGCGGGGGCCTACAATGAGCAGTTCTTC.

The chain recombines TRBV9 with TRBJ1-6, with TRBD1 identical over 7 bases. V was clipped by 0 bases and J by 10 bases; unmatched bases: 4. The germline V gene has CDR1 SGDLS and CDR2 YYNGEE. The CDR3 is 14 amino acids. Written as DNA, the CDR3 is TGTGCCAGCAGCGTAGGACAGGGATACTCACCCCTCCACTTT. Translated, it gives CASSVGQGYSPLHF.

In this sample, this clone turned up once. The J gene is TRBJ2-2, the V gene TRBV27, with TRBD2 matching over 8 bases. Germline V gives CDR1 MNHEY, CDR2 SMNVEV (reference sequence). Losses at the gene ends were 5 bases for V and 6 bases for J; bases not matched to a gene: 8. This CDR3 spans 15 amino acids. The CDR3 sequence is CASSLGLAGPGELFF. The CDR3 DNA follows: TGTGCCAGCAGTCTCGGACTAGCTGGCCCCGGGGAGCTGTTTTTT.

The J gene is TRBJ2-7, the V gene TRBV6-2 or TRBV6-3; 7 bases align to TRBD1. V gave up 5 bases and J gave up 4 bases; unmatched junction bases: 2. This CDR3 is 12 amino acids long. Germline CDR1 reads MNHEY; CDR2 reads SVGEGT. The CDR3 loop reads CASSPQGYEQYF. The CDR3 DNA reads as TGTGCCAGCAGTCCACAGGGGTACGAGCAGTACTTC.